A few counts support the clone carrying this TCR beta chain. One end of the junction is discordant with germline, which a read error may explain. The CDR3 extends over 8 amino acids. Germline CDR1 SQVTM, CDR2 ANQGSEA. The entry originates in a study of T cells after yellow fever vaccination. TCRdb ran MiXCR on the 5' RACE reads and lists one entry per CDR3 protein. Here the sample spans nearly 550,000 distinct CDR3 sequences, roughly 19% being singletons. The chain recombines TRBV29-1 with TRBJ1-2; no clear D. The origin of this receptor is a man aged 30 to 39 who received the YFV17D yellow fever vaccine. The specimen was PBMCs, collected 15 days after the yellow fever booster vaccination. The CDR3 region has the DNA TGCAGTCCCCTCCCCCTCGCCTTC. Its translation is CSPLPLAF.